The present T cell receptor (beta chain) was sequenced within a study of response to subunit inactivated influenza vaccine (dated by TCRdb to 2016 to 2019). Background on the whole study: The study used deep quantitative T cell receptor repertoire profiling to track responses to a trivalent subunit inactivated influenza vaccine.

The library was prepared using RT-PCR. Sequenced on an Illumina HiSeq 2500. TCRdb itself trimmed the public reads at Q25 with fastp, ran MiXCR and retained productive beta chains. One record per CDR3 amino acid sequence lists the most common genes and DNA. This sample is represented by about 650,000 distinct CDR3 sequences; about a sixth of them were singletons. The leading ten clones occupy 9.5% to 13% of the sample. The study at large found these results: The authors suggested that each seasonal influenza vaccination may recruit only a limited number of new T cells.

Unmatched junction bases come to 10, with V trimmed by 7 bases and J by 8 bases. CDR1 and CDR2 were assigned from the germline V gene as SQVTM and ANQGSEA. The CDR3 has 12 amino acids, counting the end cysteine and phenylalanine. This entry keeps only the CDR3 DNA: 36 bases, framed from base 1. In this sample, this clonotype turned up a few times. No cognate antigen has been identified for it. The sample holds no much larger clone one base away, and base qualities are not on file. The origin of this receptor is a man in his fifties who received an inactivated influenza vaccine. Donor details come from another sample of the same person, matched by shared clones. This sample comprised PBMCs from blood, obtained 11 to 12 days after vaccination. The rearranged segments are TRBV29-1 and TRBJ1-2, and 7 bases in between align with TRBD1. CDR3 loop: CSGGSTGWGYTF. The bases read TGCAGCGGTGGGTCGACAGGGTGGGGCTACACCTTC. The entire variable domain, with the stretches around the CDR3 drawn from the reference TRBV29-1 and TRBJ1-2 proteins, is SAVISQKPSRDICQRGTSLTIQCQVDSQVTMMFWYRQQPGQSLTLIATANQGSEATYESGFVIDKFPISRPNLTFSTLTVSNMSPEDSSIYLCSGGSTGWGYTFGSGTRLTVV.